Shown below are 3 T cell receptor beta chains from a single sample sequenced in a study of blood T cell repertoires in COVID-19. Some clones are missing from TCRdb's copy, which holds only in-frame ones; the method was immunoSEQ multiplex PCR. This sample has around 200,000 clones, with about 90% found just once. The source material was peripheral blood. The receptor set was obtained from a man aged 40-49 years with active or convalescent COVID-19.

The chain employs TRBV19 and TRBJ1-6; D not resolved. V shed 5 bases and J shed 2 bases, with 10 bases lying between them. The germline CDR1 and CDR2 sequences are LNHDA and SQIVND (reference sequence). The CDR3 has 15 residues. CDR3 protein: CASSFGLTYNSPLHF. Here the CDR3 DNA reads TGTGCCAGTAGTTTTGGGCTCACCTATAATTCACCCCTCCACTTT.

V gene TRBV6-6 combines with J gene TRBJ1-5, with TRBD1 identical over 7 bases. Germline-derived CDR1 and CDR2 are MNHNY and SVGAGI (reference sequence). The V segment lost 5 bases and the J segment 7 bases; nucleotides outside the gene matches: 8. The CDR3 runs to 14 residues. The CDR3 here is CASSRTGGGQPQHF. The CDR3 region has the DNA TGTGCCAGCAGTCGGACAGGTGGAGGCCAGCCCCAGCATTTT.

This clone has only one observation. DNA for the CDR3: TGTGCCATCAGTGGGAATAGCGGGACTTACGAGCAGTACTTC. This encodes CAISGNSGTYEQYF. This chain uses TRBV10-3 with TRBJ2-7, with TRBD2 matching over 8 bases. Trimming took 4 bases from V and 4 from J; bases not matched to a gene: 6. Germline CDR1 and CDR2: ENHRY and SYGVKD. This CDR3 spans 14 amino acids.